This TCR beta chain was identified during a study of blood T cells in healthy people across ages. Study-wide findings and caveats: Long-lived and aged donors differed, with more naive CD4+ cells and higher diversity in the long-lived. PBMCs that were unsorted prevented a conclusive naive versus antigen-experienced comparison.

Ten milliliters of peripheral blood were drawn from each donor. The second PCR ran about 6 to 11 cycles with a sample-barcoded 5' primer and J-beta primers. Researchers report that each sample yielded at least 2.5 million CDR3-containing paired-end reads. TCRdb processed the 5' RACE reads anew with MiXCR; each CDR3 protein has one entry. The sample has roughly 1.4 million distinct CDR3 sequences, 59% seen once. Of note for this clonotype: Its antigen is still unknown.

Germline CDR1 and CDR2: DFQATT and SNEGSKA (reference sequence). The CDR3 runs to 12 residues. Trimming cost V 3 bases and J 7 bases, with 12 bases left between them. Input material: blood. The clonotype originates from a man younger than 35 in good health. The chain links TRBV20-1 to TRBJ1-1; D not resolved. The CDR3 DNA reads as TGCAGTGCTAGTGCCCCACGCGGTGAAGCTTTCTTT. It yields the protein CSASAPRGEAFF.